This T cell receptor beta chain was captured by sequencing in a study of read filtering for tumor transcriptome and immune sequencing. This clonotype is medium-sized by share. Germline lookup yields CDR1 SQVTM and CDR2 ANQGSEA. The CDR3 is made up of 13 amino acids. The V and J ends lost 6 bases and 4 bases, in that order; junction bases with no gene match: 8. This library used roughly 0.4 ug RNA and molecular barcoded adaptors spanning alpha/delta and beta/gamma chains. TCRdb used MiXCR to reprocess the reads, holding one entry per CDR3 protein. Of 35,000 to 40,000 distinct CDR3 sequences in the sample, about an eighth were seen once.

This chain joins TRBV29-1 and TRBJ1-2; TRBD1 aligns across 7 bases. Sequenced sample: a population of CD138-negative cells sorted from bone marrow. The TCR comes from a donor at least 40 years old with multiple myeloma. In DNA, the CDR3 is TGCAGCGTCGATACAGGGGCTCGCTATGGCTACACCTTC. Its translation is CSVDTGARYGYTF.